This note documents a single TCR beta chain sequence. CDR3 length equals 15 residues. The germline CDR1 and CDR2 sequences are SGHTA and FQGNSA. J was trimmed by 3 bases and V by 3 bases; bases with no gene match: 3. Together with a sample-barcoded 5' primer, a J-beta primer mix was included in a second PCR lasting about 6 to 11 cycles. One entry per CDR3 protein results from TCRdb running MiXCR on the 5' RACE reads. The data contain about 1.8 million distinct CDR3 sequences, approximately 50% of them singletons. These data belong to a study of blood T cells in healthy people across ages. The TCR originated in a middle-aged woman in good health. Sequenced: blood. This rearrangement joins TRBV7-2 to TRBJ2-1; 9 bases are shared with TRBD2. CDR3 sequence: CASSFKTSGYNEQFF. In DNA form, the CDR3 reads TGTGCCAGCAGCTTTAAGACTAGCGGCTACAATGAGCAGTTCTTC.